These 16 T cell receptor beta chains originate from one sample sequenced in a study of T cell responses to AZD1222 COVID-19 vaccine. The repertoire was sequenced with immunoSEQ multiplex PCR; TCRdb's copy has only in-frame clones and lacks some. This table has about 140,000 clones, roughly nine tenths appearing once. Sequenced material: peripheral blood, taken on day 0 of AZD1222 vaccination. The source is an adult in good health.

V is TRBV19 and J is TRBJ1-5, with D possibly TRBD1 on 6 matching bases. Looked up from germline, CDR1 is LNHDA and CDR2 is SQIVND (reference sequence). With 8 bases removed from V and 4 bases from J, the gap between germline ends came to 15 bases. The CDR3 is 14 residues long. CDR3 sequence reads: CASRLGGLNQPQHF. CDR3 DNA sequence: TGTGCCAGTCGCCTGGGGGGGCTGAATCAGCCCCAGCATTTT.

The rearrangement joins TRBV7-8 to TRBJ2-1; a possible D gene is TRBD2 (6 bases). This CDR3 is built from 16 residues. Germline CDR1 and CDR2: SGHVS and FQNEAQ. V was clipped by 5 bases and J by 7 bases, with 21 bases between them. CDR3 coding DNA: TGTGCCAGCAGCCGCGGGGCGGGGACTCTCTCGAATGAGCAGTTCTTC. Protein sequence: CASSRGAGTLSNEQFF.

The chain links TRBV28 to TRBJ2-7; D gene unclear. Germline V gene lookup returns CDR1 MDHEN and CDR2 SYDVKM. This CDR3 comprises 14 residues. V was pared by 4 bases and J by 2 bases, with 12 bases between. The CDR3 nucleotides read TGTGCCAGCAGTTCCCACATGGCTGCCTACGAGCAGTACTTC. It is translated as CASSSHMAAYEQYF.

The V and J genes are TRBV11-3 and TRBJ2-1, with D possibly TRBD2 on 5 matching bases. The germline V and J ends were trimmed by 2 bases and 5 bases, with 10 bases remaining between them. CDR3 size: 14 residues. The germline gives CDR1 SGHNT, CDR2 YENEEA. The DNA for the CDR3 is TGTGCCAGCAGCTTACGGGGAAACCACAATGAGCAGTTCTTC. It is translated as CASSLRGNHNEQFF.

This clone has just one count. The chain combines TRBV5-1 with TRBJ1-1; no definite D call. The ends were cut back, 6 bases at V and 1 base at J, with 13 bases in the middle. This CDR3 contains 14 residues. Germline-derived CDR1 and CDR2 are SGHRS and YFSETQ. CDR3 bases: TGCGCCAGCACCCGAGGAGGGCAGAACACTGAAGCTTTCTTT. This gives the protein CASTRGGQNTEAFF.

This clone was seen just once. This chain links TRBV28 with TRBJ1-4; D is uncertain. The V end was cut by 3 bases, the J end by 8 bases, with 10 bases between. The CDR3 has 13 residues. CDR1 is MDHEN and CDR2 is SYDVKM in the germline V gene. The CDR3 is CASSFRGGEKLFF. The CDR3 coding sequence is TGTGCCAGCAGTTTCCGGGGTGGAGAAAAACTGTTTTTT.

The V gene is TRBV9, the J gene TRBJ2-7; TRBD1 is a possible D gene (6 bases). Looked up from germline, CDR1 is SGDLS and CDR2 is YYNGEE. The V gene lost 4 bases and the J gene lost 0 bases, with 11 bases spanning the gap. The CDR3 covers 14 residues. DNA for the CDR3: TGTGCCAGCAGCAGTCGGGACATCTCCTACGAGCAGTACTTC. Protein sequence: CASSSRDISYEQYF.

The chain recombines TRBV19 with TRBJ1-5, with D tentatively TRBD1 (6 bases). The V end lost 8 bases, the J end lost 2 bases, and 16 bases lay between the germline ends. Germline lookup yields CDR1 LNHDA and CDR2 SQIVND (reference sequence). The CDR3 has 15 residues. The CDR3 nucleotides are TGTGCCAGTCTCCACAGGGTTTCGGGCAATCAGCCCCAGCATTTT. Protein product: CASLHRVSGNQPQHF.

The chain is built from TRBV29-1 and TRBJ1-3; a weak D match, TRBD1 (5 bases). CDR1 SQVTM and CDR2 ANQGSEA come from the germline V gene. The CDR3 covers 16 residues. Deletions cut 3 bases from V and 5 bases from J, with 20 bases between. The CDR3 DNA reads TGCAGCGTTGAGATGGGCCCCGGGGGGGGACGAAACACCATATATTTT. It specifies CSVEMGPGGGRNTIYF.

The CDR3, as DNA: TGTGCCTGGAGTCCCAGGGAAGCGGCTGAAGCTTTCTTT. Its protein is CAWSPREAAEAFF. The gene calls are TRBV30 and TRBJ1-1; D is perhaps TRBD1 (5 bases). V lost 2 bases and J lost 6, with 13 bases in between. CDR3 length equals 13 residues. Germline V gene sequence: CDR1 GTSNPN, CDR2 SVGIG (reference sequence).

The chain couples TRBV29-1 to TRBJ2-7, with D unresolved. The germline V gene encodes CDR1 SQVTM and CDR2 ANQGSEA. Trimming took off 7 bases at V and 0 bases at J, with 19 bases between the two ends. The CDR3 runs to 15 residues. The CDR3 spells CSAEGDSLSSYEQYF. CDR3 nucleotide sequence: TGCAGCGCCGAAGGCGATAGCTTAAGCTCCTACGAGCAGTACTTC.

This rearrangement joins TRBV29-1 to TRBJ1-6; TRBD1 matches at 10 bases. CDR1 and CDR2 (germline): SQVTM, ANQGSEA. This CDR3 contains 14 residues. V lost 5 bases to trimming and J lost 10 bases; unmatched junction nucleotides: 8. The CDR3 spells CSVSTGGEGSPLHF. CDR3 bases: TGCAGCGTTTCGACAGGGGGCGAAGGGTCACCCCTCCACTTT.

In this sample, this clone turned up once. V usage is TRBV28 and J usage is TRBJ2-7; D gene uncertain. Trimming removed 4 bases at V and 3 bases at J, with 10 bases between. The CDR3 is 13 residues long. Germline CDR1 MDHEN, CDR2 SYDVKM. The CDR3 DNA sequence: TGTGCCAGCAGTTCCGGTGGTGACTACGAGCAGTACTTC. Amino acid sequence: CASSSGGDYEQYF.

This sequence joins TRBV2 and TRBJ2-7; 11 bases fit TRBD1. This CDR3 has 13 amino acids. Trimming removed 10 bases from V and 5 bases from J; junction bases left unmatched: 7. Looked up from germline, CDR1 is SNHLY and CDR2 is FYNNEI. The CDR3 sequence is CATSGTGGNEQYF. CDR3 nucleotide sequence: TGTGCCACCTCCGGGACAGGGGGGAACGAGCAGTACTTC.

The gene calls are TRBV7-9 and TRBJ2-1, with 7 bases identical to TRBD2. There are 17 residues in the CDR3. Germline assignment: CDR1 SEHNR and CDR2 FQNEAQ (reference sequence). V lost 5 bases, J lost 2 bases, and 12 bases stayed unmatched. CDR3: CASSDSRRAGTYNEQFF. The CDR3 DNA sequence: TGTGCCAGCAGCGACAGCCGGCGAGCGGGAACCTACAATGAGCAGTTCTTC.

This chain joins TRBV6-4 and TRBJ2-3; D gene ambiguous. The CDR3 covers 15 residues. CDR1 and CDR2 (germline): MRHNA, SNTAGT. Trimming shortened V by 8 bases and J by 0 bases, and 15 bases separated the two germline ends. CDR3 region: CASRHWGTSTDTQYF. DNA of the CDR3: TGTGCCAGCCGACACTGGGGAACTAGCACAGATACGCAGTATTTT.